The rows below give T cell receptor beta chains drawn from one sample of a study of beta chain features in type 1 diabetes. Using immunoSEQ multiplex PCR, the repertoire was profiled, and TCRdb retains in-frame clones only, with some absent. The sample consists of 130,000 to 150,000 clones, 6.5% to 8.5% of them appearing once. Sequenced material: central memory CD4+ T cells from blood. Receptor source: a woman in her 30s in good health. Both conserved end residues are part of each CDR3. D genes are given only for firm matches. The size entry is marked missing in some rows and otherwise reads once, few, many or a size class.

j_call d_call v_call clone_size cdr3_nt cdr3_aa
TRBJ2-6 NA TRBV6-1 NA TGCGCCAGCAGTGAATCCCGTGCTGGGGCCAACGTCCTGACTTTC CASSESRAGANVLTF
TRBJ2-3 TRBD2 TRBV7-3 few TGTGCCAGCAGCGTTGGACTAGCCAAGAATTCAGATACGCAGTATTTT CASSVGLAKNSDTQYF
TRBJ1-2 NA TRBV7-3 few TGTGCCAGCAGCCCCACTATCGGCTATGGCTACACCTTC CASSPTIGYGYTF
TRBJ2-1 TRBD1 TRBV9 few TGTGCCAGCAGCGATTCGACAGGGTATCATGAGCAGTTCTTC CASSDSTGYHEQFF
TRBJ2-1 TRBD2 TRBV7-2 many TGTGCCAGCAGCTTAATGGCGACTAGCGGTTACAATGAGCAGTTCTTC CASSLMATSGYNEQFF
TRBJ1-5 NA TRBV28 NA TGTGCCAGCAGTGTGAGCCGGGGGGTCCAGCCCCAGCATTTT CASSVSRGVQPQHF
TRBJ1-2 TRBD1 TRBV9 few TGTGCCAGCAGCGTATTGGGGACAGGGAACAATGGCTACACCTTC CASSVLGTGNNGYTF
TRBJ2-3 NA TRBV7-3 NA TGTGCCAGCAGACCCGGGGTTCATGGGGGCACAGATACGCAGTATTTT CASRPGVHGGTDTQYF
TRBJ2-1 NA TRBV9 few TGTGCCAGCACCGTAGGTGGGGGGAGCTCCTACAATGAGCAGTTCTTC CASTVGGGSSYNEQFF
TRBJ2-4 NA TRBV5-4 many TGTGCCAGCAGCTTGGCGGCCAAAAACATTCAGTACTTC CASSLAAKNIQYF
TRBJ1-1 TRBD1 TRBV11-1 NA TGTGCCAGCAGCCTCGGGACAGGGGGTGTCGATGCTTTGAACACTGAAGCTTTCTTT CASSLGTGGVDALNTEAFF
TRBJ2-2 TRBD1 TRBV6-5 few TGTGCCAGCAACGGACAGGGGGTCACCGGGGAGCTGTTTTTT CASNGQGVTGELFF
TRBJ1-1 TRBD1 TRBV30 many TGTGCCTGGAGTGTACCAGGGGGAAACACTGAAGCTTTCTTT CAWSVPGGNTEAFF
TRBJ1-4 NA TRBV15 many TGTGCCACCAGCAGAGGTCAGGGTAATGAAAAACTGTTTTTT CATSRGQGNEKLFF
TRBJ1-1 NA TRBV5-1 many TGCGCCAGCAGCTCTAATCCCCGGGGGGACACTGAAGCTTTCTTT CASSSNPRGDTEAFF
TRBJ2-1 TRBD2 TRBV11-1 few TGTGCCAGCAGCCAAGCGGGAGGCTACTACAATGAGCAGTTCTTC CASSQAGGYYNEQFF
TRBJ1-5 NA TRBV6-1 few TGTGCCAGCAGTGTCTTTTTATTCGGGGGCAATCAGCCCCAGCATTTT CASSVFLFGGNQPQHF
TRBJ2-5 TRBD2 TRBV7-9 NA TGTGCCAGCAGCTTAGGGGGACTAGCGGGGACGCAAGAGACCCAGTACTTC CASSLGGLAGTQETQYF
TRBJ2-7 NA TRBV10-2 NA TGCGCCAGCAGGGACAGCCGGTACGAGCAGTACTTC CASRDSRYEQYF
TRBJ2-4 NA TRBV4-3 many TGCGCCAGCAGCCAAGATGTGGGCATCGGCATTCAGTACTTC CASSQDVGIGIQYF
TRBJ2-5 NA TRBV7-2 NA TGTGCCAGCAGCAGGACAGACCAAGAGACCCAGTACTTC CASSRTDQETQYF
TRBJ2-7 TRBD2 TRBV7-2 NA TGTGCCAGCAGCGCCTCGGCGGGAGCCTCCCGCCAATCCGAGCAGTACTTC CASSASAGASRQSEQYF
TRBJ2-7 NA TRBV2 NA TGTGCCAGCAGTTCCCCCTCAGGCCACGAGCAGTACTTC CASSSPSGHEQYF
TRBJ1-1 NA TRBV6-1 few TGTGCCACCACGCGGGGGGCGAACACTGAAGCTTTCTTT CATTRGANTEAFF
TRBJ2-3 TRBD2 TRBV29-1 many TGCAGCGTTACCCCGGCTAGCGGGAAAACAGATACGCAGTATTTT CSVTPASGKTDTQYF
TRBJ2-3 TRBD2 TRBV7-2 NA TGTGCCAGCAGCTTCCAACTAGCGGGCCCTCGCACAGATACGCAGTATTTT CASSFQLAGPRTDTQYF
TRBJ1-4 NA TRBV4-3 NA TGCGCCAGCAGCCAAGGGACAGTCAAAGAAAAACTGTTTTTT CASSQGTVKEKLFF
TRBJ1-5 TRBD1 TRBV7-2 few TGTGCCAGCAGCCCTACCTCAGGGGGCTATCAGCCCCAGCATTTT CASSPTSGGYQPQHF
TRBJ2-1 NA TRBV7-6 NA TGTGCCAGCAGTTCGCAGACCCCGCTCTACAGCTACAATGAGCAGTTCTTC CASSSQTPLYSYNEQFF
TRBJ1-5 TRBD1 TRBV28 few TGTGCCAGCACCCTGGACAGGGACAATCAGCCCCAGCATTTT CASTLDRDNQPQHF
TRBJ1-2 NA TRBV7-9 few TGTGCCAGCAGCTATAGACAGTGGGACTATGGCTACACCTTC CASSYRQWDYGYTF
TRBJ1-2 TRBD1 TRBV6-4 many TGTGGGCGGACAGGGAAGTATGGCTACACCTTC CGRTGKYGYTF
TRBJ2-5 NA TRBV29-1 many TGCAGCGTTGAAGCAGGGTCTCAGACCCAGTACTTC CSVEAGSQTQYF
TRBJ1-1 NA TRBV19 NA TGTGCCAGTAGCCCCCGACAGGCCACTGAAGCTTTCTTT CASSPRQATEAFF
TRBJ2-5 TRBD2 TRBV5-4 NA TGTGCCAGCAGCTCAAAGCGGGAGGGGGGGGAGACCCAGTACTTC CASSSKREGGETQYF
TRBJ2-2 TRBD2 TRBV28 many TGTGCCAGCAGTCGAGGACTAGCGGGAGTCCCCGGGGAGCTGTTTTTT CASSRGLAGVPGELFF
TRBJ2-2 TRBD1 TRBV18 few TGTGCCAGCTCACTCTCCGGACAGGGTTTTTCCGGGGAGCTGTTTTTT CASSLSGQGFSGELFF